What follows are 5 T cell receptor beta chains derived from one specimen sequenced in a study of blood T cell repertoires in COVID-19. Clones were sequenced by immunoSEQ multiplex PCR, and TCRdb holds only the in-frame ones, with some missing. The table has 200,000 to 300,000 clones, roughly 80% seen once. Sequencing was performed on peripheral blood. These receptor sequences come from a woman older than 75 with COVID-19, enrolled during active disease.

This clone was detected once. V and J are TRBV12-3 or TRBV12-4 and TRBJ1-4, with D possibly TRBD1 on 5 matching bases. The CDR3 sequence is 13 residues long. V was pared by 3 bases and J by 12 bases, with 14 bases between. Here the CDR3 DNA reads TGTGCCAGCAGTTTGAAGGGGTGGGTTCAACTGTTTTTT. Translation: CASSLKGWVQLFF.

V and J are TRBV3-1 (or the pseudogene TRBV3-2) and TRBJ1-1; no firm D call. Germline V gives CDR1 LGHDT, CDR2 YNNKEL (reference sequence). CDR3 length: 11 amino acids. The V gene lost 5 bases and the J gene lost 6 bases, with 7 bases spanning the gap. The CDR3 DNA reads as TGTGCCAGCAGCTCCCCCGCTGAAGCTTTCTTT. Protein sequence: CASSSPAEAFF.

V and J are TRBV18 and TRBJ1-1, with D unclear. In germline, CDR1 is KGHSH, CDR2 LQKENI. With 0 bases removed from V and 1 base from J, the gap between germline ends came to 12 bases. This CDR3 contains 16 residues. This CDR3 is CASSPPGPGANTEAFF. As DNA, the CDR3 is TGTGCCAGCTCACCACCAGGTCCGGGTGCGAACACTGAAGCTTTCTTT.

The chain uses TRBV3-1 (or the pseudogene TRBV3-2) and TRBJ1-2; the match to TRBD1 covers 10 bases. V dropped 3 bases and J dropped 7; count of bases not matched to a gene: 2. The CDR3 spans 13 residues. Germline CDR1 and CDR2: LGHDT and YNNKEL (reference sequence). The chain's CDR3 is CASSHRTGGGYTF. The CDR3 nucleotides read TGTGCCAGCAGCCACCGGACAGGGGGTGGCTACACCTTC.

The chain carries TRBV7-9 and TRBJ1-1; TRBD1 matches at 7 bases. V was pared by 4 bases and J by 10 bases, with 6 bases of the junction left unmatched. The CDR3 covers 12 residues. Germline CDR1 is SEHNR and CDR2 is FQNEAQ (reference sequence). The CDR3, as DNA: TGTGCCAGCAGCTCATCCAGGGGGTCAGCTTTCTTT. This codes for CASSSSRGSAFF.